A selection of T cell receptor beta chains follows, all from one sample in a study of CD8+CD57+ T cells in acquired aplastic anemia. TCRdb ran MiXCR on the reads and lists one entry per CDR3 protein. The top ten hold roughly 60% of the sample, which has about 98,000 distinct CDR3 sequences, less than 75% seen once. The material sequenced was sorted CD4+, CD8+, or CD8+CD57+ T cells (not recorded which) from PBMCs. All receptors come from a human donor with aplastic anemia. CDR3s include the opening cysteine and the closing phenylalanine or tryptophan. A D gene is named only where the DNA matches it firmly. Size is stated for part of the rows, as once, few or many counts, or as a class when the clone is expanded.

>few|TRBJ1-6|TRBV20-1|-
CSARGGRGGNNSPLHF
>-|TRBJ2-3|TRBV29-1|TRBD2
CSVCTGGPPDTQYF
>-|TRBJ2-1|TRBV29-1|TRBD2
CSVDLAGGDNEQFF
>-|TRBJ2-2|TRBV20-1|TRBD2
CSATSGSRSGELFF
>many|TRBJ2-5|TRBV19|-
CASSDLEGQETQYF
>-|TRBJ1-2|TRBV20-1|-
CSATDQFYGYTF
>-|TRBJ2-3|TRBV6-1|TRBD2
CASSGLAGVDTQYF
>-|TRBJ2-3|TRBV24-1|-
CATSEGRASSDTQYF
>-|TRBJ2-3|TRBV7-8|TRBD2
CASSTGLASTDTQYF
>once|TRBJ1-1|TRBV10-1|-
CASSETGGTEAFF